This TCR beta chain originates from a study of vaccination and CD4 T cells after COVID-19 (dated by TCRdb to between 2022 and 2023). Looking at the study overall: Every convalescent patient had a positive nasal swab PCR test for SARS-CoV-2, with mild disease in roughly 10 patients and severe disease in one. Post-vaccine blood samples were taken a median of around 68 days after the second vaccine dose, with a range of roughly 13 to 250 days. In control cultures, a CEFX viral epitope pool was used as positive control, an HIV-1 Nef peptide pool was used as negative control, or no peptide was added. In some eleven COVID-19 convalescent patients and a few infection-naive healthy vaccine recipients, researchers compared the spike-specific CD4+ TCR repertoire from before mRNA vaccination with the repertoire from after. In the convalescent cohort there were six males and four females, among whom were two Hispanic individuals, seven Caucasians, two Asians and one multiracial person. Post-COVID blood samples from convalescent patients were collected a median of around 100 days after diagnosis, with a range of roughly 35 to 180 days. Two doses of either the Pfizer-BioNTech BNT162b2 vaccine (n=8) or the Moderna mRNA-1273 vaccine (n=2) were administered to participants. The cultures were stimulated with overlapping spike peptide pools from SARS-CoV-2 and from the common cold coronaviruses HCoV-NL63, HCoV-OC43 and HCoV-229E. General findings and caveats noted by the study authors: The median count of SARS-CoV-2-reactive clonotypes went up from 21 after infection to 38 after vaccination, although the change was not significant. Relatively few convalescent patients were included in the study, and early timepoints after natural infection were not analyzed. In convalescent patients, a median roughly 87% of post-vaccine SARS-CoV-2-reactive clones were detected only after vaccination, suggesting vaccine-specific priming. Of the vaccine-specific clones found in convalescent patients, nearly all (304 of 307) were mono-reactive for SARS-CoV-2 spike instead of being cross-reactive with common cold coronaviruses.

From V the trimming removes 6 bases and from J it removes 2 bases, while the gene matches leave 13 bases of the junction unaccounted for. The CDR3 goes from the cysteine to the phenylalanine over 16 residues. Only the CDR3 DNA is retained, 48 bases long and in frame from the first base. CDR1 and CDR2 are read off the germline V gene as SNHLY and FYNNEI. In the paper's terms, the treatment or condition label means: approximately 9-day PBMC culture with coronavirus spike peptide pools or control peptides (ViraFEST assay). To expand antigen-specific T cells with peptide pools and then pick out the expanded clonotypes through TCR sequencing, the study relied on the ViraFEST assay. Positive SARS-CoV-2 PCR tests in the convalescent patients dated from March to December 2020, before Alpha, Beta and Delta variants emerged in the United States. Each well held 2.1 million or so PBMCs cultured in IMDM containing approximately 5.3% human AB serum and 9 to 10 IU/ml IL-2, with approximately 9.2 ug/ml peptide pools added. On days 3 and 7, half of the culture medium was replaced with fresh IL-2-containing medium. Once the cells had been in culture for about 10 days, the EasySep CD4+ T cell isolation kit was used to isolate CD4+ T cells by negative selection. PBMCs were separated from whole blood using Ficoll-Paque Plus gradient centrifugation and then either used fresh or cryopreserved at -140C. In general, triplicate wells were set up for every culture condition.

To prepare the library, PCR was applied. DNA from cultured CD4+ T cells underwent TCR sequencing with the Oncomine TCR Beta short-read assay at the Johns Hopkins FTIC core. The QIAamp micro DNA kit was used to extract genomic DNA from the cultured CD4+ T cells. Oncomine TCR Beta libraries made from cultured CD4+ T cells were pooled using unique dual indexes and sequenced on an Illumina iSeq 100. Per the source publication's procedure: Non-productive sequences were removed, and CDR3s that did not start with C, did not end with F or W, or were shorter than 7 amino acids were discarded. The MANAFEST web application was used to identify antigen-specific clonotypes by comparing peptide-stimulated wells against reference wells and other culture wells. An FDR below 0.05, an odds ratio above 5, and a productive frequency above 0.1% in at least two of three replicate wells were required for clones to be considered positive. Clonotypes that were significantly expanded in both SARS-CoV-2 spike wells and at least one common cold coronavirus spike condition were defined as cross-reactive. Similarity between CDR3 sequences was evaluated in R version 3.6.1 using Levenshtein distances (stringdist) and unrooted phylogenetic trees (ape). TCRdb's own reprocessing of the public reads used fastp at Q25 and MiXCR and kept productive beta chains. A single entry per CDR3 protein holds the most common genes and DNA from its merged rows. It is TCRdb's table, rather than the study itself, that gives the V and J calls and clone size. The sample data list under 20,000 distinct CDR3 sequences, and less than 65% of these were observed just once. The top ten clonotypes cover around 30% of the sample.

Only a few counts were recorded for this clonotype. Its antigen is currently not known. Base qualities are not at hand, and no much larger clone is one base apart. The TCR originated in a human donor with COVID-19. The V and J segments used are TRBV2 and TRBJ2-7, with 7 bases aligning to TRBD1. This material consisted of cultured CD4+ T cells from blood, taken after SARS-CoV-2 vaccination. The CDR3 protein is CASSSTRRQGAYEQYF. DNA sequence: TGTGCCAGCAGCTCTACCCGCCGGCAGGGGGCCTACGAGCAGTACTTC.